This T cell receptor (beta chain) originates from a study of Ad26.COV2.S vaccination and SARS-CoV-2 variants. This CDR3 has 14 residues. The V segment lost 9 bases and the J segment 4 bases; nucleotides outside the gene matches: 11. Germline CDR1 SGHDN, CDR2 FVKESK. Specified treatment: around 19 received Ad26.COV2.S at low or high dose, single or two shots; roughly five received placebo; per-sample allocation not given. The study sampled participants on day 63 after the first vaccine or placebo injection. Only in-frame clones appear in the TCRdb table, and some are missing; sequencing was by immunoSEQ multiplex PCR. This sample has about 260,000 clones; roughly 87% occur once, and the top ten carry just under 3%. This clone was detected once.

The source material was peripheral blood, sampled in a trial of Ad26.COV2.S vaccine versus placebo. The sequence came from a person aged 18-60 years who received the Ad26.COV2.S COVID-19 vaccine or a placebo. This rearrangement joins TRBV14 to TRBJ1-2; TRBD1 matches 7 bases. The CDR3 region has the DNA TGTGCCAGTAACGCCGGGACAGAATTCTATGGCTACACCTTC. It specifies CASNAGTEFYGYTF.